This is a list of T cell receptor beta chains from one sample in a study of blood T cell repertoires in COVID-19. TCRdb keeps only in-frame clones here, not all; method: immunoSEQ multiplex PCR. Of 250,000 to 350,000 clones listed, 70% to 90% are singletons. Sequencing was carried out using peripheral blood. These receptor sequences come from a woman between 25 and 40 years old with active or convalescent COVID-19. The conserved cysteine and the conserved F or W are not part of the CDR3 here. Each record gives: V gene, J gene, CDR3 protein.

V: TRBV5-1; J: TRBJ2-5; CDR3: ASSLIAGDETQY
V: TRBV19; J: TRBJ1-1; CDR3: ASSMAGGLNTEAF
V: TRBV5-5; J: TRBJ1-1; CDR3: ASSTRTGNTEAF
V: TRBV7-2; J: TRBJ1-3; CDR3: ASSSQRLGNTIY
V: TRBV30; J: TRBJ2-7; CDR3: AWTRGQGIHEQY
V: TRBV21-1; J: TRBJ1-1; CDR3: ASSNEPGQANTEAF
V: TRBV6-2/TRBV6-3; J: TRBJ1-5; CDR3: ASGYTGGVDGNQPQH
V: TRBV7-2; J: TRBJ2-3; CDR3: ASSLWGGPTDTQY
V: TRBV7-2; J: TRBJ1-2; CDR3: ASSQRTGRGYGYT
V: TRBV9; J: TRBJ2-1; CDR3: ASSVAGLGAYNEQF
V: TRBV4-3; J: TRBJ2-7; CDR3: ASSQAWVGGYEQY
V: TRBV5-1; J: TRBJ2-3; CDR3: ASSLWDSITDTQY
V: TRBV30; J: TRBJ1-2; CDR3: AWSPGSSWSYGYT
V: TRBV6-5; J: TRBJ2-2; CDR3: ASSYGTSPGTGELF
V: TRBV6-5; J: TRBJ1-1; CDR3: ASRARQGLTEAF
V: TRBV5-1; J: TRBJ2-7; CDR3: ASRQNPVGGYEQY
V: TRBV30; J: TRBJ1-1; CDR3: AWSQGNTEAF
V: TRBV15; J: TRBJ1-3; CDR3: ATSLTLTTVTYQQ
V: TRBV18; J: TRBJ2-5; CDR3: ASSPTSGGETQY
V: TRBV30; J: TRBJ2-2; CDR3: AWTLWAGGSTGELF
V: TRBV9; J: TRBJ1-4; CDR3: ASSVDGAFVEKLF
V: TRBV7-2; J: TRBJ2-3; CDR3: ATKGAGVTDTQY
V: TRBV19; J: TRBJ2-7; CDR3: ASSIAGGAYEQY
V: TRBV19; J: TRBJ1-1; CDR3: ASSIGGAPEAF
V: TRBV5-4; J: TRBJ1-6; CDR3: ASYDRTSNSPLH
V: TRBV23-1; J: TRBJ1-5; CDR3: ATPGCDQPQH
V: TRBV19; J: TRBJ2-4; CDR3: ARKRGGGENIQY